This T cell receptor beta chain comes out of a study of blood T cell repertoires in COVID-19. This clone was seen only once. In the authors' methods: Cell counts per sample came from amplifying reference gene primers. Sequenced by immunoSEQ multiplex PCR; TCRdb stores in-frame clones only, minus some. V, J and clone size were drawn from that table, and D and trimming were deduced from the DNA. Of over 200,000 clones listed, approximately 89% are singletons. The study recruited people aged about 18 to 89 years across some 23 US areas. Assignments of participants to cohorts depended upon their own reported clinical history. Before they entered the study, exposed participants had met a COVID-19 case within 2 weeks. CDR1 KGHSH and CDR2 LQKENI come from the germline V gene. The CDR3 consists of 16 residues. Unmatched junction bases numbered 7, after V lost 0 bases and J lost 6 bases.

Material: PBMCs or T cells enriched from blood (not recorded which). This TCR was sampled from a woman in her thirties who had been exposed to COVID-19. This chain links TRBV18 with TRBJ2-2; 7 bases agree with TRBD2. The CDR3 region is CASSPPMGGLAGELFF. The CDR3 DNA reads as TGTGCCAGCTCACCACCGATGGGAGGGTTGGCCGGGGAGCTGTTTTTT.